This passage covers 27 T cell receptor beta chains from one sample sequenced in a study of early T cells in non-severe SARS-CoV-2 infection. TCRdb called the 5' RACE reads again in MiXCR, with one record for every CDR3 protein. Of roughly 67,000 distinct CDR3 sequences listed, more than 9% are singletons. Specimen: whole blood. These receptor sequences come from an adult who was a healthcare worker with PCR-confirmed SARS-CoV-2 infection or an uninfected control (not recorded which).

Points on this clonotype: At one end, the junction sequence differs from germline, possibly due to a read error. This chain uses TRBV24-1 with TRBJ2-5; the D gene is possibly TRBD1 (5 bases). This CDR3 has 17 residues. Germline lookup yields CDR1 KGHDR and CDR2 SFDVKD. The CDR3 loop reads CASSDLVPPQGQETQYF. In DNA, the CDR3 is TGTGCCTCCAGTGATTTAGTCCCCCCCCAGGGTCAGGAGACCCAGTACTTC.

This clonotype has a count of ten or more. The genes are TRBV7-2 and TRBJ1-5; TRBD1 matches at 9 bases. The V segment lost 1 base and the J segment 5 bases; nucleotides outside the gene matches: 3. The CDR3 runs to 15 residues. The germline CDR1 and CDR2 sequences are SGHTA and FQGNSA. Here the CDR3 DNA reads TGTGCCAGCAGCTTAGAAACAGGGGGCGATCAGCCCCAGCATTTT. Protein: CASSLETGGDQPQHF.

V gene TRBV6-2 or TRBV6-3 combines with J gene TRBJ2-1; 10 positions match TRBD2. The CDR3 is 17 amino acids. The V and J ends lost 6 bases and 0 bases, in that order; junction bases with no gene match: 8. Per the germline V gene, CDR1 is MNHEY and CDR2 is SVGEGT. CDR3 region: CASSRRTSGSSYNEQFF. The CDR3 DNA is TGTGCCAGCAGCCGGAGGACTAGCGGTAGCTCCTACAATGAGCAGTTCTTC.

This chain uses TRBV14 with TRBJ1-2, with D hard to call. V dropped 5 bases and J dropped 8 bases, with 15 bases sitting between them. The CDR3 is 13 amino acids. Per the germline V gene, CDR1 is SGHDN and CDR2 is FVKESK. This CDR3 is CASSDIISYGYTF. The CDR3 DNA sequence: TGTGCCAGCAGCGACATCATATCTTACGGCTACACCTTC.

J is TRBJ1-5 and V is TRBV10-2; D call uncertain. The CDR3 is 16 amino acids. CDR1 and CDR2 from the germline V gene are WSHSY and SAAADI. With 2 bases removed from V and 0 bases from J, the gap between germline ends came to 11 bases. The CDR3 sequence is CASSEVWFYSNQPQHF. The CDR3, as DNA: TGCGCCAGCAGTGAGGTCTGGTTCTATAGCAATCAGCCCCAGCATTTT.

This clonotype was seen only a few times. CDR3 coding DNA: TGTGCCAGCAGCTTAGCTTTAGGGGCTGCAGAGACCCAGTACTTC. Translated, it gives CASSLALGAAETQYF. This chain joins TRBV7-2 and TRBJ2-5; D perhaps matches TRBD1 (5 bases). The CDR3 is 15 residues long. V lost 0 bases, J lost 4 bases, and 12 bases lay in between. CDR1 and CDR2 (germline): SGHTA, FQGNSA.

The chain joins TRBV10-3 to TRBJ2-7; possible D gene TRBD1, 5 bases. Germline lookup yields CDR1 ENHRY and CDR2 SYGVKD. Trimming took off 10 bases at V and 4 bases at J, with 8 bases between the two ends. This CDR3 has 10 residues. The CDR3 coding sequence is TGTGCCACCAGGGAATACGAGCAGTACTTC. It yields the protein CATREYEQYF.

The rearrangement uses TRBV7-6 and TRBJ1-3, with 9 nucleotides matching TRBD1. The CDR3 is made up of 15 amino acids. CDR1 and CDR2 (germline): SGHVS, FNYEAQ. V lost 5 bases and J lost 0; bases outside the gene matches: 2. CDR3 protein: CASSRTGDSGNTIYF. Written as DNA, the CDR3 is TGTGCCAGCAGCCGGACAGGGGACTCTGGAAACACCATATATTTT.

At least ten counts were recorded for this clonotype. V usage is TRBV20-1 and J usage is TRBJ1-1; 7 positions match TRBD1. The CDR3 spans 14 residues. The ends lost 3 bases at V and 6 bases at J; junction bases unmatched: 10. Germline CDR1 and CDR2: DFQATT and SNEGSKA (reference sequence). The CDR3 DNA reads TGCAGTGCTAGCGAGACAGGGAAGGCTTCTGAAGCTTTCTTT. Its protein product is CSASETGKASEAFF.

This clonotype was counted a few times. The rearrangement links TRBV7-9 to TRBJ2-1, with a weak D call TRBD2 (5 bases). The germline V and J ends were trimmed by 5 bases and 10 bases, with 12 bases remaining between them. CDR3 length: 12 residues. Germline CDR1 reads SEHNR; CDR2 reads FQNEAQ (reference sequence). For the CDR3, the DNA is TGTGCCAGCAGCCCGGGGAACTTGGAGCAGTTCTTC. Amino acid sequence: CASSPGNLEQFF.

This clonotype was detected ten times or more. The chain combines TRBV2 with TRBJ2-3; 7 positions agree with TRBD1. The ends lost 10 bases at V and 1 base at J; junction bases unmatched: 8. Looked up from germline, CDR1 is SNHLY and CDR2 is FYNNEI. The CDR3 covers 14 residues. This CDR3 reads CATRQGRGTDTQYF. The CDR3 region has the DNA TGTGCCACTCGACAGGGAAGGGGCACAGATACGCAGTATTTT.

This clonotype was seen only a few times. J is TRBJ2-3 and V is TRBV7-2, with 11 bases fitting TRBD2. Losses at the gene ends were 5 bases for V and 7 bases for J; bases not matched to a gene: 5. Per the germline V gene, CDR1 is SGHTA and CDR2 is FQGNSA. The CDR3 consists of 14 residues. CDR3 region: CASSPRTSGYTQYF. The CDR3 DNA reads as TGTGCCAGCAGCCCCAGGACTAGCGGGTATACGCAGTATTTT.

J is TRBJ1-4 and V is TRBV12-3 or TRBV12-4; possibly TRBD1 for D (5 bases). The CDR3 totals 15 residues. V was pared by 5 bases and J by 8 bases, with 18 bases between. This chain's CDR3 is CASSGRVSWGEKLFF. CDR3 DNA sequence: TGTGCCAGCAGTGGGCGGGTCTCTTGGGGCGAAAAACTGTTTTTT.

The table lists this clonotype with a few counts. This chain joins TRBV14 and TRBJ1-1; D not certain. The length of the CDR3 is 12 residues. The V end lost 3 bases, the J end lost 4 bases, and 6 bases lay between the germline ends. Germline V gives CDR1 SGHDN, CDR2 FVKESK. The CDR3 coding sequence is TGTGCCAGCAGCCATGAGGCCACTGAAGCTTTCTTT. This codes for CASSHEATEAFF.

The CDR3, as DNA: TGTGCCAGCAGCCCCGGAGGCCTCTCCTACGAGCAGTACTTC. Its translation is CASSPGGLSYEQYF. This rearrangement joins TRBV9 to TRBJ2-7; tentatively, D is TRBD2 (5 bases). The CDR3 is 14 amino acids. In germline, CDR1 is SGDLS, CDR2 YYNGEE. V lost 4 bases and J lost 0, with 11 bases in between. Using reference TRBV9 and TRBJ2-7 for the parts outside the CDR3, the full variable domain is DSGVTQTPKHLITATGQRVTLRCSPRSGDLSVYWYQQSLDQGLQFLIQYYNGEERAKGNILERFSAQQFPDLHSELNLSSLELGDSALYFCASSPGGLSYEQYFGPGTRLTVT.

The CDR3 loop is CASSSNAIGVNEQFF. The CDR3 coding sequence is TGTGCCAGCAGCTCCAATGCCATCGGGGTCAATGAGCAGTTCTTC. J is TRBJ2-1 and V is TRBV7-2, with a tentative D call TRBD2 (5 bases). CDR1 and CDR2 from the germline V gene are SGHTA and FQGNSA. This CDR3 is built from 15 residues. The V end was cut by 4 bases, the J end by 6 bases, with 16 bases between.

This clonotype was detected ten times or more. V is TRBV11-2 and J is TRBJ2-3; D unclear. The germline V and J ends were trimmed by 5 bases and 6 bases, with 18 bases remaining between them. Germline V lookup: CDR1 SGHAT, CDR2 FQNNGV. The CDR3 length is 15 residues. CDR3 sequence reads: CASSILRTSRDTQYF. The CDR3 DNA sequence: TGTGCCAGCAGCATCCTACGGACCAGTAGGGATACGCAGTATTTT.

This chain uses TRBV30 with TRBJ1-1, with D uncertain. Germline V gene lookup returns CDR1 GTSNPN and CDR2 SVGIG (reference sequence). The CDR3 runs to 12 residues. V gave up 0 bases and J gave up 0 bases, with 2 bases separating them. The CDR3 DNA sequence: TGTGCCTGGAGTGTCTTGAACACTGAAGCTTTCTTT. This sequence encodes CAWSVLNTEAFF.

This clonotype has a count of ten or more. This chain uses TRBV9 with TRBJ2-5, with 7 bases aligning to TRBD1. Germline V gene data show CDR1 as SGDLS and CDR2 as YYNGEE. The trim removed 3 bases at V and 4 bases at J, leaving 9 bases unmatched. The CDR3 is made up of 15 amino acids. The CDR3 coding sequence is TGTGCCAGCAGCGCTAACAGGGGCGCAGGAGAGACCCAGTACTTC. Amino acid sequence: CASSANRGAGETQYF.

The chain uses TRBV18 and TRBJ2-2; tentative D call: TRBD2 (6 bases). Deletions cut 3 bases from V and 3 bases from J, with 20 bases between. This CDR3 region has 18 residues. Germline V lookup: CDR1 KGHSH, CDR2 LQKENI. CDR3 bases: TGTGCCAGCTCACCCCGGAGGGGAGAAAGGGATTACACCGGGGAGCTGTTTTTT. It is translated as CASSPRRGERDYTGELFF.

This clonotype occurred a few times. Mismatch with germline at one junction end may stem from a read error. This chain uses TRBV20-1 with TRBJ2-2; 7 nucleotides align to TRBD2. The length of the CDR3 is 15 residues. CDR1 and CDR2 (germline): DFQATT, SNEGSKA (reference sequence). The chain's CDR3 is CSARRAGSNTGEPFF. CDR3 bases: TGCAGTGCTAGACGAGCGGGGTCGAACACCGGGGAGCCGTTTTTT.

This clonotype was seen many times. The chain has TRBV6-5 and TRBJ1-3; TRBD1 might be the D (6 bases). This CDR3 has 17 residues. The germline V gene has CDR1 MNHEY and CDR2 SVGAGI. Between the trimmed V and J ends, which lost 5 bases and 4 bases, there was a span of 21 bases. CDR3 coding DNA: TGTGCCAGCAGTGGTACAGGGTTCGGGGCCCCAGGAAACACCATATATTTT. This encodes CASSGTGFGAPGNTIYF.

This clonotype was observed at least ten times. The chain links TRBV10-2 to TRBJ2-3; D possibly corresponds to TRBD2 (5 bases). This CDR3 spans 12 amino acids. CDR1 is WSHSY, CDR2 SAAADI, per germline. V lost 2 bases, J lost 8 bases, and 8 bases lay in between. The CDR3 sequence: CASSEVSGTQYF. CDR3 nucleotides: TGCGCCAGCAGTGAGGTGAGCGGTACGCAGTATTTT.

The J gene is TRBJ2-5, the V gene TRBV6-8; D ambiguous. The CDR3 extends over 12 amino acids. Germline V gene data show CDR1 as MNHGY and CDR2 as SAAAGT. Trimming took 2 bases from V and 3 from J, leaving 4 bases between them. CDR3 in DNA: TGTGCCAGCAGTTACGGTGAAGAGACCCAGTACTTC. Amino acid sequence: CASSYGEETQYF.

This clonotype was seen a few times. The chain uses TRBV29-1 and TRBJ1-1; D ambiguous. The CDR3 loop spans 13 amino acids. V gave up 6 bases and J gave up 0 bases, with 11 bases separating them. Germline V gene lookup returns CDR1 SQVTM and CDR2 ANQGSEA. CDR3 protein: CSVRTGMNTEAFF. As DNA, the CDR3 is TGCAGCGTCCGGACGGGGATGAACACTGAAGCTTTCTTT.

This clonotype has ten or more counts. V is TRBV29-1 and J is TRBJ2-3, with 7 bases matching TRBD2. Looked up from germline, CDR1 is SQVTM and CDR2 is ANQGSEA. The CDR3 is 16 residues long. Losses at the gene ends were 4 bases for V and 2 bases for J; bases not matched to a gene: 12. The CDR3 is CSVGGWSGVNTDTQYF. The CDR3 DNA reads TGCAGCGTTGGGGGTTGGAGCGGGGTTAACACAGATACGCAGTATTTT.

The DNA of the CDR3 is TGTGCCAGCTCACCAGGACTAGCGGGGGGGCCCTACAATGAGCAGTTCTTC. The encoded protein is CASSPGLAGGPYNEQFF. This chain links TRBV18 with TRBJ2-1; 15 nucleotides match TRBD2. Germline-derived CDR1 and CDR2 are KGHSH and LQKENI. The CDR3 runs to 17 residues. The J segment lost 2 bases and the V segment lost 2 bases, leaving 1 base of the junction unmatched.